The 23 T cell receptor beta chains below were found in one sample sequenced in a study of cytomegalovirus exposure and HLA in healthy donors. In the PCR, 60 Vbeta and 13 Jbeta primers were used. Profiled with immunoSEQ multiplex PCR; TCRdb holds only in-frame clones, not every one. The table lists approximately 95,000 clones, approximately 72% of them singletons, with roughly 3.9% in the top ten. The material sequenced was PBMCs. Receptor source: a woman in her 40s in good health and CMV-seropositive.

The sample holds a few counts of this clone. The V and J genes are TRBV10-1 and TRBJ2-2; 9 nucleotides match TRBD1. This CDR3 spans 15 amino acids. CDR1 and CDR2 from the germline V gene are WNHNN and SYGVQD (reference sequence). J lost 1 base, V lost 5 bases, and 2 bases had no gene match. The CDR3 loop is CASSRDRVNTGELFF. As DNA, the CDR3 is TGCGCCAGCAGTAGGGACAGGGTGAACACCGGGGAGCTGTTTTTT.

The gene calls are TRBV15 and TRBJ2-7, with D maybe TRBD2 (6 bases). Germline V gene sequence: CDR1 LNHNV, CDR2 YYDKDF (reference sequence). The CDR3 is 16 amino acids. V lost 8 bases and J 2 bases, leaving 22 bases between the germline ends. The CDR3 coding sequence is TGTGCCACCGCCCCGGGGTTTGGTAGCGGCCCCTACGAGCAGTACTTC. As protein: CATAPGFGSGPYEQYF.

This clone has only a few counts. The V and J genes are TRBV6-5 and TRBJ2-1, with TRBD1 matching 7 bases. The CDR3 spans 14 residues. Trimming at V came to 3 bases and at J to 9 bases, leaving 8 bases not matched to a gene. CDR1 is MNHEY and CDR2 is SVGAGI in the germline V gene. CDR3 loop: CASSYTGTVSEQFF. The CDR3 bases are TGTGCCAGCAGTTATACCGGGACAGTATCTGAGCAGTTCTTC.

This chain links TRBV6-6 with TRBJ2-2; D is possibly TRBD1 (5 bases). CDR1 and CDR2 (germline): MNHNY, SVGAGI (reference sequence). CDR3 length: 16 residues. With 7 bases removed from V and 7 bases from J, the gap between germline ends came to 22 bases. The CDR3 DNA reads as TGTGCCAGCACCTCCCTGGGGCAGACCCTTATCGGGGAGCTGTTTTTT. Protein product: CASTSLGQTLIGELFF.

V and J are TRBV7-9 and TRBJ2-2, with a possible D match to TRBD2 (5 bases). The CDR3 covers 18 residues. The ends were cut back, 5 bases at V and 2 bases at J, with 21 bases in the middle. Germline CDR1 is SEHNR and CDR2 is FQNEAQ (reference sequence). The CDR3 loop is CASSDRILVGVNTGELFF. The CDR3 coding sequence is TGTGCCAGCAGCGATAGGATACTAGTAGGCGTCAACACCGGGGAGCTGTTTTTT.

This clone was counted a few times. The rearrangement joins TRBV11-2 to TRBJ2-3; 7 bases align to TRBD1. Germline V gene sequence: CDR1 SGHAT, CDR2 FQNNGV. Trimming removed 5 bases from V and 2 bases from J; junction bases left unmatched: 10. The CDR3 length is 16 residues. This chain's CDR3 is CASSLNLQGYTDTQYF. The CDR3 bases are TGTGCCAGCAGCCTAAATTTACAGGGGTACACAGATACGCAGTATTTT.

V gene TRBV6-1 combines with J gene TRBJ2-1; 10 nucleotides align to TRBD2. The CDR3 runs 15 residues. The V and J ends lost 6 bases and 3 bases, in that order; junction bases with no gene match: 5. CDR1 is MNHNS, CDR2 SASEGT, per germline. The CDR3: CASSPGTSDYNEQFF. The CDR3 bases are TGTGCCAGCAGCCCCGGGACTAGCGACTACAATGAGCAGTTCTTC.

The CDR3 region has the DNA TGTGCCAGCAGCACTACGACGAACACCGGGGAGCTGTTTTTT. This sequence encodes CASSTTTNTGELFF. This rearrangement joins TRBV5-6 to TRBJ2-2; D is unclear. Trimming took off 4 bases at V and 0 bases at J, with 7 bases between the two ends. The CDR3 has 14 amino acids. In germline, CDR1 is SGHDT, CDR2 YYEEEE.

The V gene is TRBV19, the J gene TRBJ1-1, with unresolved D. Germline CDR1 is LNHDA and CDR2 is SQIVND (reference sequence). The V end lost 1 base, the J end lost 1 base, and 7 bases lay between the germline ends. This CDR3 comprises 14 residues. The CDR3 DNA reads TGTGCCAGTAGTATAGTGGCAGGGAACACTGAAGCTTTCTTT. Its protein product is CASSIVAGNTEAFF.

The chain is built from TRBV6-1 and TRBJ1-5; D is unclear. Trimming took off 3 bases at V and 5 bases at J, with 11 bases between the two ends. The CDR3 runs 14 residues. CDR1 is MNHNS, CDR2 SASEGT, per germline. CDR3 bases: TGTGCCAGCAGTGACGTGGGGAGTTATCAGCCCCAGCATTTT. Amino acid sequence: CASSDVGSYQPQHF.

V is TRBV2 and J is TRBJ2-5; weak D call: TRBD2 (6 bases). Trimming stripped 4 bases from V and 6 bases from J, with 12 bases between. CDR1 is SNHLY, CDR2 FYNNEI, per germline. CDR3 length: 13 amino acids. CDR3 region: CASSVGGAKTQYF. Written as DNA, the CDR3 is TGTGCCAGCAGTGTGGGGGGAGCCAAGACCCAGTACTTC.

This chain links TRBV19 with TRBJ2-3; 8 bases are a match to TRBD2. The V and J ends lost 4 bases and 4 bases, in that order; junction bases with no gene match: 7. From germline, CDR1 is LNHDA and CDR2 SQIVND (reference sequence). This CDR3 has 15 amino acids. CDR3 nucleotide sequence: TGTGCCAGTAGTAAGTTAGCGGGAACCCCAGATACGCAGTATTTT. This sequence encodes CASSKLAGTPDTQYF.

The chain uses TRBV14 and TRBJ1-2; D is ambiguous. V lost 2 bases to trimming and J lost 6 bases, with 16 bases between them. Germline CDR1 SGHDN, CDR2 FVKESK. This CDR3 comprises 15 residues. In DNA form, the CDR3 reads TGTGCCAGCAGCCAAAAGGCAGCTAGGTTTAATGGCTACACCTTC. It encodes CASSQKAARFNGYTF.

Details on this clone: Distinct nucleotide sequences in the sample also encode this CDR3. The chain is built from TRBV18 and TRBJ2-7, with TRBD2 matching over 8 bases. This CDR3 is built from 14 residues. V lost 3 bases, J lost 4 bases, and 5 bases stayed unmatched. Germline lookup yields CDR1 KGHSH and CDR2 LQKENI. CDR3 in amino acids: CASSPGLVSYEQYF. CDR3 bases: TGTGCCAGCTCACCGGGACTAGTCAGTTACGAGCAGTACTTC.

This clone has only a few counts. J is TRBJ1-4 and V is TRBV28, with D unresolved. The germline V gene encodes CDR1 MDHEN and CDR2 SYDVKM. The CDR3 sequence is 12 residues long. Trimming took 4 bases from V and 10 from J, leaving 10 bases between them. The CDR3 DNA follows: TGTGCCAGCAGTTCGCGCATCCGAAAACTGTTTTTT. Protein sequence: CASSSRIRKLFF.

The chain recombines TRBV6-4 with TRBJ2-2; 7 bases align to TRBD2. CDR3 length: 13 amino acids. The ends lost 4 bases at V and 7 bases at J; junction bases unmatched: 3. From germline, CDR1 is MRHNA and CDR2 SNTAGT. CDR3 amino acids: CASSGLAGGELFF. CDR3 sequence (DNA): TGTGCCAGCAGTGGACTAGCCGGCGGGGAGCTGTTTTTT.

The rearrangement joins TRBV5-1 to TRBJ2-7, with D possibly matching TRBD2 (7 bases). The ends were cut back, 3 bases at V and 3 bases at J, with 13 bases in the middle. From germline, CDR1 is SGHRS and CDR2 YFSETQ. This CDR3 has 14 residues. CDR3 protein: CASSSGGRNYEQYF. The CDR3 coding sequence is TGCGCCAGCAGCTCGGGGGGCCGAAACTACGAGCAGTACTTC.

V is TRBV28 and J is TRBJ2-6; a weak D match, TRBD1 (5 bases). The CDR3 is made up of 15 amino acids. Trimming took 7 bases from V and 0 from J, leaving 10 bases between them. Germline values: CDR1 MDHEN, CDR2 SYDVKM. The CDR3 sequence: CASISGFSGANVLTF. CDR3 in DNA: TGTGCCAGCATCTCAGGGTTCTCTGGGGCCAACGTCCTGACTTTC.

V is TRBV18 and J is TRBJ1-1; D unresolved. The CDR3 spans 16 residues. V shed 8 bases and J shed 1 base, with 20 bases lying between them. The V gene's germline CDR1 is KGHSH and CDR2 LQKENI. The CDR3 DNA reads TGTGCCAGCCCCCCCCGTACCCAGACGGGGAACACTGAAGCTTTCTTT. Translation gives CASPPRTQTGNTEAFF.

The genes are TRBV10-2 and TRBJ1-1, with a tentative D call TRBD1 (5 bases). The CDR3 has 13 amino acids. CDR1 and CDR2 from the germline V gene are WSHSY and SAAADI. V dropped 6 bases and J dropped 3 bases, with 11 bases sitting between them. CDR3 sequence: CASRLTGDTEAFF. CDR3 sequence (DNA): TGCGCCAGCAGACTGACGGGGGACACTGAAGCTTTCTTT.

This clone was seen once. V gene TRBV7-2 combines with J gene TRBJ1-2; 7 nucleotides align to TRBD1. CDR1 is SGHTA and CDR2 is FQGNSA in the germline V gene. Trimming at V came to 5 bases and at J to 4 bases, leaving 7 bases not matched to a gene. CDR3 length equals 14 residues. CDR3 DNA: TGTGCCAGCAGCGCGGGACAGCCAAGCTATGGCTACACCTTC. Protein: CASSAGQPSYGYTF. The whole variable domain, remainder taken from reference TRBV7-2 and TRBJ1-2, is GAGVSQSPSNKVTEKGKDVELRCDPISGHTALYWYRQSLGQGLEFLIYFQGNSAPDKSGLPSDRFSAERTGGSVSTLTIQRTQQEDSAVYLCASSAGQPSYGYTFGSGTRLTVV.

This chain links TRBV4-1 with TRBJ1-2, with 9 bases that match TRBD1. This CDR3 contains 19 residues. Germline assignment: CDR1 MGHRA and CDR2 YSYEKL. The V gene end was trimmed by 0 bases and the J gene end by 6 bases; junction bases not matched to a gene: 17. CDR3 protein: CASSQDFSSAGQGSHGYTF. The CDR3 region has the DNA TGCGCCAGCAGCCAAGATTTTTCATCAGCCGGACAGGGGAGTCATGGCTACACCTTC.

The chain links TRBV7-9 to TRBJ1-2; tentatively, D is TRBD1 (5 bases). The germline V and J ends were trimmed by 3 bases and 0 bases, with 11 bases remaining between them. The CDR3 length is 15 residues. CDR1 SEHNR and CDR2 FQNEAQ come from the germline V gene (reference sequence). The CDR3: CASSFKGRSNYGYTF. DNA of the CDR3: TGTGCCAGCAGCTTTAAGGGGCGATCTAACTATGGCTACACCTTC.